This is a list of T cell receptor beta chains from one sample in a study of T cells after somatic rescue of genetic block. Sequencing was performed with immunoSEQ multiplex PCR; in TCRdb, only in-frame clones are kept and a portion is missing. The table has 68,000 or so clones, 85% to 95% seen once. The specimen sequenced was peripheral blood mononuclear cells (PBMCs). Source of these receptors: a man in his forties. The conserved cysteine and the conserved F or W are not part of the CDR3 here. A row's size may be missing; if present it is once, few, many or a size class.

clone size: NA
J gene: TRBJ2-5
V gene: TRBV7-9
CDR3 protein: ASSLVRGGRETQY

clone size: once
J gene: TRBJ2-3
V gene: TRBV11-2
CDR3 protein: ASSYNPPRRGDTQY

clone size: few
J gene: TRBJ1-6
V gene: TRBV6-1
CDR3 protein: ASSDTLREALH

clone size: NA
J gene: TRBJ2-7
V gene: TRBV29-1
CDR3 protein: SVEGLAGGYEQY

clone size: NA
J gene: TRBJ2-7
V gene: TRBV28
CDR3 protein: ASRSGGSVGDEQY

clone size: once
J gene: TRBJ2-5
V gene: TRBV2
CDR3 protein: ASKIPSGTQETQY

clone size: NA
J gene: TRBJ2-7
V gene: TRBV7-2
CDR3 protein: ASSSNRGPHEQY

clone size: NA
J gene: TRBJ2-4
V gene: TRBV29-1
CDR3 protein: SVVGTEYAKNIQY

clone size: NA
J gene: TRBJ1-5
V gene: TRBV10-1
CDR3 protein: ASSESGQGNQPQH

clone size: NA
J gene: TRBJ2-3
V gene: TRBV9
CDR3 protein: ASSDEGGPDTQY

clone size: NA
J gene: TRBJ2-3
V gene: TRBV18
CDR3 protein: ASSPGLAGGFLPSTDTQY

clone size: NA
J gene: TRBJ1-1
V gene: TRBV4-3
CDR3 protein: ASSPHRMNTEAF

clone size: NA
J gene: TRBJ2-7
V gene: TRBV10-1
CDR3 protein: ASSDATWSEQY

clone size: NA
J gene: TRBJ1-2
V gene: TRBV28
CDR3 protein: ASSPVGQALYGYT

clone size: NA
J gene: TRBJ2-5
V gene: TRBV11-1
CDR3 protein: ASSLLASQETQY

clone size: NA
J gene: TRBJ2-1
V gene: TRBV2
CDR3 protein: ASNPDRAGDNEQF

clone size: NA
J gene: TRBJ1-5
V gene: TRBV6-1
CDR3 protein: ASTGGNQPQH

clone size: NA
J gene: TRBJ2-3
V gene: TRBV7-2
CDR3 protein: ASSLRQSSTDTQY

clone size: NA
J gene: TRBJ1-5
V gene: TRBV28
CDR3 protein: ASSYSNQPQH

clone size: NA
J gene: TRBJ1-1
V gene: TRBV7-2
CDR3 protein: ASSPGWVTEAF

clone size: NA
J gene: TRBJ1-2
V gene: TRBV4-1
CDR3 protein: ASSRAGSSNYGYT

clone size: NA
J gene: TRBJ1-5
V gene: TRBV6-6
CDR3 protein: ASAGGPSNQPQH

clone size: NA
J gene: TRBJ2-7
V gene: TRBV9
CDR3 protein: ASSAVAGSSYEQY

clone size: once
J gene: TRBJ2-3
V gene: TRBV9
CDR3 protein: ASSARDRATDTQY

clone size: NA
J gene: TRBJ1-4
V gene: TRBV30
CDR3 protein: AWRKALSREKLF

clone size: NA
J gene: TRBJ2-2
V gene: TRBV7-9
CDR3 protein: ASSPAPRLAPTGELF

clone size: NA
J gene: TRBJ2-1
V gene: TRBV5-1
CDR3 protein: ASSLDHAGGDGEQF

clone size: NA
J gene: TRBJ1-5
V gene: TRBV5-1
CDR3 protein: ASSFGGDQPQH

clone size: NA
J gene: TRBJ2-7
V gene: TRBV6-5
CDR3 protein: ASSYSQTSYEQY

clone size: once
J gene: TRBJ2-7
V gene: TRBV28
CDR3 protein: ASSLFGTSGVYEQY

clone size: NA
J gene: TRBJ1-2
V gene: TRBV25-1
CDR3 protein: ASSWGTNYGYT

clone size: NA
J gene: TRBJ1-2
V gene: TRBV30
CDR3 protein: ALNRDRPFGYT

clone size: NA
J gene: TRBJ2-2
V gene: TRBV5-4
CDR3 protein: ASSRTSGSSTGELF

clone size: NA
J gene: TRBJ2-7
V gene: TRBV18
CDR3 protein: ASSPIGAGGYYEQY

clone size: NA
J gene: TRBJ1-3
V gene: TRBV13
CDR3 protein: ASSLIISSGNTIY

clone size: NA
J gene: TRBJ1-2
V gene: TRBV5-1
CDR3 protein: ASSPGTGFTNYGYT

clone size: NA
J gene: TRBJ1-2
V gene: TRBV7-6
CDR3 protein: ASSLGRGRGGYT

clone size: NA
J gene: TRBJ2-1
V gene: TRBV6-1
CDR3 protein: ASSEASGAYNEQF

clone size: NA
J gene: TRBJ1-5
V gene: TRBV7-2
CDR3 protein: ASSSSDGQPQH

clone size: NA
J gene: TRBJ2-1
V gene: TRBV5-1
CDR3 protein: ASSLMSSYNEQF

clone size: NA
J gene: TRBJ2-3
V gene: TRBV7-8
CDR3 protein: ASSLYTGRDTQY

clone size: NA
J gene: TRBJ2-1
V gene: TRBV7-9
CDR3 protein: ASSPSPISSYNEQF

clone size: NA
J gene: TRBJ1-3
V gene: TRBV2
CDR3 protein: ASSTQTQGTIY

clone size: NA
J gene: TRBJ1-2
V gene: TRBV5-1
CDR3 protein: ASSLETGYYGYT

clone size: NA
J gene: TRBJ2-7
V gene: TRBV6-5
CDR3 protein: ASSYTGQDYEQY

clone size: NA
J gene: TRBJ2-1
V gene: TRBV2
CDR3 protein: ASSDSYNEQF

clone size: NA
J gene: TRBJ2-3
V gene: TRBV2
CDR3 protein: ASSGSVGTGGADTQY

clone size: NA
J gene: TRBJ2-2
V gene: TRBV28
CDR3 protein: ATLTGPNTGELF

clone size: NA
J gene: TRBJ2-1
V gene: TRBV7-9
CDR3 protein: ASSYSYNEQF

clone size: NA
J gene: TRBJ2-1
V gene: TRBV19
CDR3 protein: ASSPSGRGVGLGQF

clone size: NA
J gene: TRBJ1-4
V gene: TRBV9
CDR3 protein: ASSKTGHNEKLF

clone size: NA
J gene: TRBJ1-2
V gene: TRBV7-2
CDR3 protein: ASSLIGTDYGYT

clone size: NA
J gene: TRBJ1-2
V gene: TRBV4-1
CDR3 protein: ASSHGTGSDYGYT

clone size: NA
J gene: TRBJ2-2
V gene: TRBV29-1
CDR3 protein: SVEENANTGELF

clone size: NA
J gene: TRBJ2-6
V gene: TRBV19
CDR3 protein: AGGQGERTGANVLT

clone size: NA
J gene: TRBJ2-3
V gene: TRBV6-5
CDR3 protein: ASSYGGRGTDTQY

clone size: NA
J gene: TRBJ1-2
V gene: TRBV7-9
CDR3 protein: ASSSSDRVSYGYT

clone size: NA
J gene: TRBJ2-3
V gene: TRBV7-6
CDR3 protein: ASSLNREVADTQY